The clone carrying this T cell receptor beta chain was detected only a few times. The antigen remains unidentified. The entry originates in a study of identical twins. All of the donors were Caucasians in good health. A universal primer site was added by template switching, and unique molecular identifiers were carried by the cDNA. TCRdb passed the 5' RACE reads through MiXCR, listing each CDR3 protein once. The table has 1.5 million or so distinct CDR3 sequences, 32% seen once. General observations from the study: Beta out-of-frame twin sharing showed a weaker excess. Conclusions were based on cross-sectional statistical analysis, without following the same donors.

The germline CDR1 and CDR2 sequences are LGHNT and FRNRAP. The CDR3 covers 19 residues. This clonotype was obtained from a newborn girl in good health. The sample taken for sequencing was cord blood. V gene TRBV12-5 combines with J gene TRBJ2-1; weak D call: TRBD1 (5 bases). The DNA end favors TRBJ2-7, so the J call may be wrong. The CDR3 reads CASGLVRHYRGRSYNEQYF. CDR3 coding DNA: TGTGCTAGTGGTTTGGTACGCCATTATAGGGGAAGGTCCTACAATGAGCAGTACTTC.